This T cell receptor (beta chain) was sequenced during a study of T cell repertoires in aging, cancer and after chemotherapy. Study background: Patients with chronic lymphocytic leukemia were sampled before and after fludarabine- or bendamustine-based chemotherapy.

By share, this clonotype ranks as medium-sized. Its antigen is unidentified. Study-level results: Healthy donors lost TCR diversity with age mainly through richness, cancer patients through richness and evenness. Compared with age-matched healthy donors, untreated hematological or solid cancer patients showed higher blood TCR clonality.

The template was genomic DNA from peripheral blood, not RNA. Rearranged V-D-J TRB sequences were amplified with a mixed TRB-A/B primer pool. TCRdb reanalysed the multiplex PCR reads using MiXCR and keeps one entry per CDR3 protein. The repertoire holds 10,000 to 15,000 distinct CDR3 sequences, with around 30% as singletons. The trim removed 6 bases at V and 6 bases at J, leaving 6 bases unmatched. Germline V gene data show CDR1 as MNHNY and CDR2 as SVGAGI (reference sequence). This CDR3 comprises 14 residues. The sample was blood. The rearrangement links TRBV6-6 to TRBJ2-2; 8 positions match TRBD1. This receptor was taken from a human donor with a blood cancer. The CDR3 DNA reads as TGTGCCAGCAGGGGGACAGGATTTGCCGGGGAGCTGTTTTTT. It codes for CASRGTGFAGELFF.